Sequencing of this T cell receptor (beta chain) was carried out in a study of blood T cell repertoires in COVID-19. At the level of the study: Sites in the United States, Italy and Spain provided acute and convalescent COVID-19 samples. PBMCs, B-cell-depleted T cells, or T cells were the source of the cDNA or gDNA that made up the material.

Trimming removed 2 bases from V and 6 bases from J, with 9 bases in between. This CDR3 spans 12 amino acids. Per the germline V gene, CDR1 is SGDLS and CDR2 is YYNGEE. In the source study's methods: Cell counts per sample came from amplifying reference gene primers. This table comes from immunoSEQ multiplex PCR, and its TCRdb copy is limited to in-frame clones, with some not included. V, J and clone size are those of that table, while D and trimming were read from the DNA. The sample includes 110,000 or so clones, nearly 90% seen only once; the top ten take 6.5% to 10%. This clone was seen only a few times.

The chain uses TRBV9 and TRBJ2-7; D gene unclear. The sequence derives from a woman in her 70s who had recovered from COVID-19. Input material: peripheral blood. The CDR3 spells CASSVRGSEQYF. For the CDR3, the DNA is TGTGCCAGCAGCGTGCGCGGATCCGAGCAGTACTTC.